This entry lists 30 T cell receptor beta chains sequenced from one sample in a study of T cell responses to AZD1222 COVID-19 vaccine. The data were produced by immunoSEQ multiplex PCR, yet TCRdb's version contains in-frame clones alone and is incomplete. The sample records approximately 170,000 clones, around 90% being singletons. The material sequenced was peripheral blood, taken on day 0 of AZD1222 vaccination. Every receptor here comes from an adult in good health.

Note on this clone: One junction end does not reproduce the germline sequence, and a read error may be involved. The chain carries TRBV28 and TRBJ1-2, with 11 nucleotides matching TRBD1. CDR1 is MDHEN, CDR2 SYDVKM, per germline. The CDR3 length is 14 residues. The CDR3 sequence: CARRGGQGGYGYTF. The CDR3 nucleotides read TGTGCCCGCAGGGGGGGACAGGGGGGCTATGGCTACACCTTC.

About this clone itself: Relative to the germline gene, one junction end is altered; a read error may explain this. The rearrangement joins TRBV7-9 to TRBJ2-7, with 8 positions matching TRBD1. Germline loops: CDR1 SEHNR, CDR2 FQNEAQ (reference sequence). This CDR3 region has 12 residues. The CDR3 nucleotides are TGTGCCAGCAGCCCACCGGACAGGGTATTCTCCTTC. Amino acid sequence: CASSPPDRVFSF.

The genes are TRBV6-1 and TRBJ1-5; no firm D call. The length of the CDR3 is 16 residues. The V end was cut by 1 base, the J end by 0 bases, with 10 bases between. Germline V lookup: CDR1 MNHNS, CDR2 SASEGT. In nucleotides, the CDR3 is TGTGCCAGCAGTGAAGGGATGTTAAATAGCAATCAGCCCCAGCATTTT. It translates to CASSEGMLNSNQPQHF.

This clone occurred a few times. The chain couples TRBV11-2 to TRBJ1-2, with TRBD1 identical over 9 bases. Trimming at V came to 5 bases and at J to 8 bases, leaving 9 bases not matched to a gene. CDR1 is SGHAT and CDR2 is FQNNGV in the germline V gene. This CDR3 contains 14 residues. The CDR3: CASSLKGQGGGYTF. In nucleotides, the CDR3 is TGTGCCAGCAGCCTAAAGGGACAGGGCGGCGGCTACACCTTC.

The chain couples TRBV19 to TRBJ2-3; 9 bases align to TRBD2. The V and J ends lost 6 bases and 2 bases, in that order; junction bases with no gene match: 9. The CDR3 is 16 residues long. Germline V gives CDR1 LNHDA, CDR2 SQIVND (reference sequence). CDR3 DNA sequence: TGTGCCAGTAGGAGGTCTAGCGGGACCTACACAGATACGCAGTATTTT. It is translated as CASRRSSGTYTDTQYF.

The chain joins TRBV2 to TRBJ2-3; weak D call: TRBD2 (5 bases). The CDR3 totals 15 residues. V shed 3 bases and J shed 0 bases, with 10 bases lying between them. CDR1 SNHLY and CDR2 FYNNEI come from the germline V gene. The CDR3 nucleotides are TGTGCCAGCAGTGACTGGAGGAGAAGCACAGATACGCAGTATTTT. Amino acid sequence: CASSDWRRSTDTQYF.

This rearrangement joins TRBV6-6 to TRBJ1-1, with 9 bases matching TRBD1. After removal of 2 bases from V and 6 bases from J, the junction contained 7 bases not matched to a gene. The CDR3 is made up of 15 amino acids. Germline V lookup: CDR1 MNHNY, CDR2 SVGAGI (reference sequence). The CDR3 reads CASSYQGQGRAEAFF. The CDR3 nucleotides read TGTGCCAGCAGTTACCAGGGACAGGGTAGGGCTGAAGCTTTCTTT.

Notes on this clone: This CDR3 is also generated by other DNA sequences in the sample. V and J are TRBV3-1 (or the pseudogene TRBV3-2) and TRBJ1-2; D is possibly TRBD1 (5 bases). The ends were cut back, 2 bases at V and 2 bases at J, with 6 bases in the middle. This CDR3 is 13 amino acids long. Germline assignment: CDR1 LGHDT and CDR2 YNNKEL (reference sequence). The CDR3 bases are TGTGCCAGCAGCCAAAGACAGAACTATGGCTACACCTTC. Translating it yields CASSQRQNYGYTF.

The V call is TRBV7-2, the J call TRBJ2-1; 8 bases are a match to TRBD2. Trimming removed 1 base from V and 1 base from J; junction bases left unmatched: 6. The CDR3 has 17 amino acids. The germline V gene has CDR1 SGHTA and CDR2 FQGNSA. Here the CDR3 reads CASSLEPSGLSYNEQFF. CDR3 in DNA: TGTGCCAGCAGCTTAGAGCCTAGCGGGCTTTCCTACAATGAGCAGTTCTTC.

Written as DNA, the CDR3 is TGTGCCAGCAGGATTAGCGGGAGGCTAGGGGAGCTGTTTTTT. This encodes CASRISGRLGELFF. The genes are TRBV6-5 and TRBJ2-2; TRBD2 matches 10 bases. Trimming removed 6 bases from V and 8 bases from J; junction bases left unmatched: 6. CDR3 length equals 14 residues. CDR1 is MNHEY and CDR2 is SVGAGI in the germline V gene.

The V and J genes are TRBV7-4 and TRBJ1-5; unclear D gene. Germline lookup yields CDR1 SGHVT and CDR2 SQSDAQ. V lost 5 bases and J 1 base, leaving 12 bases between the germline ends. This CDR3 spans 15 amino acids. CDR3 region: CASSPSGRSNQPQHF. Here the CDR3 DNA reads TGTGCCAGCAGCCCCTCGGGGAGGAGCAATCAGCCCCAGCATTTT.

V and J are TRBV27 and TRBJ2-7, with D perhaps TRBD1 or TRBD2 (5 bases each). Trimming left V 7 bases short and J 5 bases short, with 6 bases between. The V gene's germline CDR1 is MNHEY and CDR2 SMNVEV (reference sequence). CDR3 length: 10 amino acids. As DNA, the CDR3 is TGTGCCAGCATGGGACACGAGCAGTACTTC. This codes for CASMGHEQYF.

This chain uses TRBV6-2 or TRBV6-3 with TRBJ1-2, with 10 bases identical to TRBD1. The CDR3 spans 15 residues. The germline V gene has CDR1 MNHEY and CDR2 SVGEGT. V lost 5 bases and J lost 2; bases outside the gene matches: 5. CDR3 DNA: TGTGCCAGCAGTACACCGGGACAGGGGAACTATGGCTACACCTTC. Translating it yields CASSTPGQGNYGYTF.

The rearrangement uses TRBV5-1 and TRBJ1-1, with D maybe TRBD1 (6 bases). Germline values: CDR1 SGHRS, CDR2 YFSETQ. This CDR3 is 13 amino acids long. The V gene lost 6 bases and the J gene lost 0 bases, with 9 bases spanning the gap. The CDR3 region has the DNA TGCGCCAGCAACGGGGGCTTGAACACTGAAGCTTTCTTT. This gives the protein CASNGGLNTEAFF.

This sequence joins TRBV5-1 and TRBJ2-1, with 9 nucleotides matching TRBD1. This CDR3 spans 15 amino acids. The germline V gene encodes CDR1 SGHRS and CDR2 YFSETQ. V shed 5 bases and J 2 bases; nucleotides not matched to a gene: 5. The CDR3 sequence is CASRSGTGTYNEQFF. The DNA for the CDR3 is TGCGCCAGCAGAAGCGGGACAGGGACCTACAATGAGCAGTTCTTC.

The chain uses TRBV3-1 (or the pseudogene TRBV3-2) and TRBJ2-1; 10 bases map to TRBD2. Germline V gene data show CDR1 as LGHDT and CDR2 as YNNKEL (reference sequence). With 4 bases clipped from V and 7 bases from J, the junction kept 1 base outside the gene matches. This CDR3 region has 13 residues. The CDR3 sequence: CASSPGLANEQFF. The CDR3 DNA follows: TGTGCCAGCAGCCCGGGACTAGCGAATGAGCAGTTCTTC.

V gene TRBV4-1 combines with J gene TRBJ2-2; 7 nucleotides line up with TRBD1. Germline lookup yields CDR1 MGHRA and CDR2 YSYEKL. This CDR3 comprises 15 residues. With 1 base clipped from V and 7 bases from J, the junction kept 6 bases outside the gene matches. In DNA, the CDR3 is TGCGCCAGCAGCCAAGTCGACAGGGAGATCGGGGAGCTGTTTTTT. Translated, it gives CASSQVDREIGELFF.

The chain carries TRBV20-1 and TRBJ2-2; D is undetermined. This CDR3 is built from 13 residues. The germline V gene encodes CDR1 DFQATT and CDR2 SNEGSKA (reference sequence). Trimming left V 3 bases short and J 1 base short, with 6 bases between. The CDR3 DNA reads TGCAGTGCTAGTCACAGGAACACCGGGGAGCTGTTTTTT. This encodes CSASHRNTGELFF.

The rearrangement joins TRBV29-1 to TRBJ1-4, with D tentatively TRBD1 (5 bases). CDR1 is SQVTM, CDR2 ANQGSEA, per germline. This CDR3 region has 13 residues. Trimming removed 2 bases at V and 6 bases at J, with 10 bases between. The CDR3 DNA follows: TGCAGCGTTGAACAGGGAGCGGATGAAAAACTGTTTTTT. Its protein is CSVEQGADEKLFF.

In regard to this clone: In the same sample, other DNA sequences code for this CDR3. The chain is built from TRBV7-9 and TRBJ2-2, with a weak D call TRBD1 (5 bases). CDR3 length: 13 amino acids. Per germline, CDR1 SEHNR and CDR2 FQNEAQ (reference sequence). Trimming stripped 4 bases from V and 6 bases from J, with 9 bases between. The DNA for the CDR3 is TGTGCCAGCAGCTCCCAGGGTTCCGGGGAGCTGTTTTTT. Translation: CASSSQGSGELFF.

CDR3 nucleotide sequence: TGTGCCAGCAGCTTAGAGCCTCAGGGGTTGGGCTATGGCTACACCTTC. This sequence encodes CASSLEPQGLGYGYTF. The rearrangement links TRBV7-2 to TRBJ1-2; a weak D match, TRBD1 (6 bases). Germline loops: CDR1 SGHTA, CDR2 FQGNSA. V shed 1 base and J shed 4 bases, with 16 bases lying between them. The CDR3 is made up of 16 amino acids.

This clone was recorded once. V and J are TRBV6-5 and TRBJ1-6; D not certain. Trimming stripped 2 bases from V and 9 bases from J, with 11 bases between. The germline CDR1 and CDR2 sequences are MNHEY and SVGAGI. The CDR3 is 14 amino acids. CDR3 bases: TGTGCCAGCAGTTACCCCGGGGTAGGTTCACCCCTCCACTTT. This translates into CASSYPGVGSPLHF.

V gene TRBV11-2 combines with J gene TRBJ1-2; D unclear. Trimming removed 4 bases at V and 0 bases at J, with 6 bases between. The V gene's germline CDR1 is SGHAT and CDR2 FQNNGV. The CDR3 length is 13 residues. Written as DNA, the CDR3 is TGTGCCAGCAGCTCGGGCCCTAACTATGGCTACACCTTC. Protein sequence: CASSSGPNYGYTF.

The gene calls are TRBV19 and TRBJ1-2; possible D gene TRBD1, 5 bases. This CDR3 region has 14 residues. V dropped 4 bases and J dropped 3 bases, with 12 bases sitting between them. Germline V gives CDR1 LNHDA, CDR2 SQIVND (reference sequence). Here the CDR3 DNA reads TGTGCCAGTAGTAGTCAGGGATCGGACTATGGCTACACCTTC. As protein: CASSSQGSDYGYTF.

The chain recombines TRBV6-2 or TRBV6-3 with TRBJ1-5; D gene unclear. The CDR3 spans 13 residues. V gave up 4 bases and J gave up 5 bases, with 9 bases separating them. Germline CDR1 reads MNHEY; CDR2 reads SVGEGT. The CDR3 spells CASSLWGDQPQHF. The CDR3 DNA is TGTGCCAGCAGTTTATGGGGAGATCAGCCCCAGCATTTT.

The chain has TRBV10-1 and TRBJ2-7; D may match TRBD1 or TRBD2 (5 bases each). Looked up from germline, CDR1 is WNHNN and CDR2 is SYGVQD (reference sequence). The CDR3 totals 15 residues. The germline V and J ends were trimmed by 0 bases and 3 bases, with 12 bases remaining between them. DNA of the CDR3: TGCGCCAGCAGTGAGTCGGGGACCTCCCTCTACGAGCAGTACTTC. It specifies CASSESGTSLYEQYF.

The rearrangement uses TRBV7-9 and TRBJ2-5; 8 nucleotides agree with TRBD1. In germline, CDR1 is SEHNR, CDR2 FQNEAQ (reference sequence). The V and J ends lost 0 bases and 5 bases, in that order; junction bases with no gene match: 8. The CDR3 spans 16 residues. Here the CDR3 reads CASSLARTGNLETQYF. For the CDR3, the DNA is TGTGCCAGCAGCTTAGCGCGGACAGGGAACTTGGAGACCCAGTACTTC.

V gene TRBV4-3 combines with J gene TRBJ1-6; D gene unclear. Germline assignment: CDR1 LGHNA and CDR2 YSLEER. The CDR3 runs 13 residues. The ends were cut back, 2 bases at V and 7 bases at J, with 6 bases in the middle. CDR3 protein: CASSQRTNSPLHF. As DNA, the CDR3 is TGCGCCAGCAGCCAAAGGACCAATTCACCCCTCCACTTT.

The genes are TRBV27 and TRBJ1-5; 7 nucleotides line up with TRBD1. Germline assignment: CDR1 MNHEY and CDR2 SMNVEV (reference sequence). Trimming took 5 bases from V and 4 from J; bases not matched to a gene: 11. The CDR3 runs 16 residues. The CDR3 DNA follows: TGTGCCAGCAGTCGGACAGGCCAGGGGCAAAATCAGCCCCAGCATTTT. Encoded protein: CASSRTGQGQNQPQHF.

V and J are TRBV7-9 and TRBJ1-1; possibly TRBD1 for D (5 bases). The CDR3 contains 17 residues. Trimming took off 3 bases at V and 0 bases at J, with 17 bases between the two ends. Germline CDR1 reads SEHNR; CDR2 reads FQNEAQ (reference sequence). The CDR3 nucleotides are TGTGCCAGCAGCTTCGCCGGCGCCCGGGGGATGAACACTGAAGCTTTCTTT. As protein: CASSFAGARGMNTEAFF.